This T cell receptor (beta chain) was sequenced for a study of blood T cell repertoires in COVID-19. About the study: T cells, B-cell-depleted T cells, or PBMCs provided the cDNA or gDNA that served as material.

In the study's own analysis: Amplification of reference gene primers provided the estimated nucleated cell counts. Sequencing was performed with immunoSEQ multiplex PCR; in TCRdb, only in-frame clones are kept and a portion is missing. V, J and clone size reflect that table, while D and trimming were determined from the DNA. The repertoire has approximately 400,000 clones, more than 70% of them found once; the top ten carry 1% to 1.5%. V dropped 2 bases and J dropped 7 bases, with 12 bases sitting between them. The CDR3 contains 15 residues. Germline CDR1 SNHLY, CDR2 FYNNEI. This clone was detected only a few times.

The sequenced material came from PBMCs or T cells enriched from blood (not recorded which). The source is a young man who had recovered from COVID-19. The chain carries TRBV2 and TRBJ1-6; TRBD1 might be the D (6 bases). The DNA of the CDR3 is TGTGCCAGCAGTGAAAGGGCAGGGGCCAATTCACCCCTCCACTTT. Protein: CASSERAGANSPLHF.